This T cell receptor beta chain was recorded in a study of CD8 T cells in Susac syndrome (dated by TCRdb to the late 2010s). With respect to the entire study: Of the Susac syndrome patients who were sequenced, eight were in clinical remission while roughly six had clinically active disease. At blood withdrawal, Susac syndrome patients were therapy-naive, treated with corticosteroids (with IVIg additionally given to some), or treated with IVIg alone. Repertoire sequencing was used to test whether CD8+ T cell activation and differentiation in Susac syndrome was antigen driven.

RNA was extracted using the RNeasy kit, and roughly 0.5 to 1 microgram was reverse transcribed with random hexamers. The immunoSEQ multiplex PCR assay, which covers 54 Vbeta and 13 Jbeta segments, was used to amplify TCR beta CDR3 regions. PCR amplification bias was corrected by using a synthetic template baseline for primer optimization and computational correction. Per the authors' processing: Reads were assigned to V, D and J genes according to IMGT and analyzed in immunoSEQ Analyzer, with only productive sequences retained. Clonality was calculated as one minus the Shannon entropy normalized by log2 of the number of productive unique sequences. Public and private clones were assessed among the 100 most prevalent clones of each patient and control. Clones were defined as Susac-specific when absent from the healthy and MS cohorts, from over 950 published viral clones and from other ImmuneACCESS disease sequences. The public sequencing data were trimmed at Q25 with fastp and processed into clonotypes with MiXCR by TCRdb, which kept only in-frame beta chains. Entries are consolidated by CDR3 protein sequence, retaining the most common genes and DNA. These V and J calls originate from TCRdb's pipeline instead of the authors' own analysis. The sample table contains some 200,000 distinct CDR3 sequences; only one count was recorded for 90% to 95% of them. The ten top clones hold 0.085% to 0.1% of the sample.

Germline trimming amounts to 5 bases on V and 4 bases on J, with 10 as the count of junction bases outside the gene matches. Looking up the germline V gene yields CDR1 SGHAT and CDR2 FQNNGV. The CDR3 runs 15 residues from the cysteine to the phenylalanine. Only the CDR3 part of the read is kept: 45 bases, read in frame from the first base. Regarding this clonotype: Its antigen target is currently unknown. No much larger clone exists at a distance of one base, and base qualities are not known.

Peripheral blood CD8+ and CD4+ T cells from healthy donors, Susac syndrome patients and multiple sclerosis patients were profiled by high-throughput TCR beta sequencing. Recently defined diagnostic criteria for definite or probable disease were met by the Susac syndrome patients. CD8+ TEMRA cells were enriched by FACS, while bulk CD8+ and CD4+ T cells were purified by magnetic negative isolation. Blood was collected in EDTA tubes and processed within 24 hours, with PBMCs isolated through density gradient centrifugation. PBMCs intended for TCR sequencing were frozen in liquid nitrogen and were later thawed in a 37 degrees C water bath. The sorted or isolated CD4+, CD8+ and CD8+ TEMRA cells had a purity of 90% or higher. Overall study results and their limits: The TCR sequencing and HLA analysis was acknowledged to have included a relatively small number of individuals. No clonal expansion was detected in the CD4+ T cell repertoire of Susac syndrome patients.

Recombination joined TRBV11-2 with TRBJ1-2; the central 7 bases match TRBD1. The sequenced sample consisted of CD4+ T cells from PBMCs. This TCR derives from a human donor with Susac syndrome. The DNA is as follows: TGTGCCAGCAGCCCCCTGACAGGGCTGGGCTATGGCTACACCTTC. Its amino acids are CASSPLTGLGYGYTF.